A single sample gave rise to the 29 T cell receptor beta chains below, sequenced in a study of blood T cell repertoires in COVID-19. Assay used: immunoSEQ multiplex PCR; TCRdb lists only in-frame clones, some missing. The sample yields approximately 210,000 clones, about 85% seen once. Sequencing input: peripheral blood. The origin of the receptors is a man between 35 and 55 years old with acute or convalescent COVID-19.

The chain carries TRBV6-5 and TRBJ1-1; D may be TRBD1 (6 bases). CDR1 and CDR2 (germline): MNHEY, SVGAGI. The length of the CDR3 is 12 residues. V lost 6 bases and J 9 bases, leaving 14 bases between the germline ends. CDR3 sequence (DNA): TGTGCCAGCAGCGCAGGACAGAAAAAAGCTTTCTTT. Residues: CASSAGQKKAFF.

The V call is TRBV5-1, the J call TRBJ1-4; D is ambiguous. This CDR3 region has 15 residues. V lost 4 bases and J 1 base, leaving 11 bases between the germline ends. The V gene's germline CDR1 is SGHRS and CDR2 YFSETQ. CDR3 in amino acids: CASSLLEGTNEKLFF. The CDR3 DNA reads TGCGCCAGCAGCCTGCTTGAGGGAACTAATGAAAAACTGTTTTTT. The complete variable domain, with remaining parts taken from reference TRBV5-1 and TRBJ1-4, reads KAGVTQTPRYLIKTRGQQVTLSCSPISGHRSVSWYQQTPGQGLQFLFEYFSETQRNKGNFPGRFSGRQFSNSRSEMNVSTLELGDSALYLCASSLLEGTNEKLFFGSGTQLSVL.

V is TRBV30 and J is TRBJ1-2; the D gene is possibly TRBD1 (6 bases). The V gene's germline CDR1 is GTSNPN and CDR2 SVGIG (reference sequence). V was pared by 2 bases and J by 7 bases, with 14 bases between. CDR3 length equals 13 residues. The CDR3 DNA is TGTGCCTGGAGTCCCACAGGGAGTCGTGGCTACACCTTC. Protein product: CAWSPTGSRGYTF.

The chain employs TRBV5-1 and TRBJ1-6; tentatively, D is TRBD1 (6 bases). The V end was cut by 4 bases, the J end by 11 bases, with 16 bases between. The CDR3 has 14 residues. Germline CDR1 and CDR2: SGHRS and YFSETQ. In DNA, the CDR3 is TGCGCCAGCAGCGCTACTCTACAGGGTACACCCCTCCACTTT. Residues: CASSATLQGTPLHF.

The chain recombines TRBV30 with TRBJ1-6; D is possibly TRBD1 (6 bases). V shed 0 bases and J shed 0 bases, with 12 bases lying between them. This CDR3 comprises 17 residues. CDR1 GTSNPN and CDR2 SVGIG come from the germline V gene (reference sequence). As DNA, the CDR3 is TGTGCCTGGAGTGTACGGGGGGGGCGCTCCTATAATTCACCCCTCCACTTT. This codes for CAWSVRGGRSYNSPLHF. Full variable domain (remainder filled in from reference TRBV30 and TRBJ1-6): SQTIHQWPATLVQPVGSPLSLECTVEGTSNPNLYWYRQAAGRGLQLLFYSVGIGQISSEVPQNLSASRPQDRQFILSSKKLLLSDSGFYLCAWSVRGGRSYNSPLHFGNGTRLTVT.

This sequence joins TRBV7-9 and TRBJ1-2, with a weak D call TRBD1 (5 bases). V lost 5 bases and J 2 bases, leaving 15 bases between the germline ends. CDR3 length: 15 amino acids. The V gene's germline CDR1 is SEHNR and CDR2 FQNEAQ (reference sequence). CDR3 DNA sequence: TGTGCCAGCAGCCATGGACACCAATCCAACTATGGCTACACCTTC. Its protein is CASSHGHQSNYGYTF.

This chain links TRBV19 with TRBJ2-7; tentatively, D is TRBD2 (5 bases). The CDR3 is 13 amino acids. The V end lost 3 bases, the J end lost 2 bases, and 8 bases lay between the germline ends. CDR1 is LNHDA and CDR2 is SQIVND in the germline V gene (reference sequence). For the CDR3, the DNA is TGTGCCAGTAGTATCACTAGAGCCTACGAGCAGTACTTC. Its translation: CASSITRAYEQYF.

A few counts support this clone. This chain uses TRBV5-1 with TRBJ1-2; D might be TRBD1 (5 bases). CDR3 length: 12 residues. V was trimmed by 3 bases and J by 5 bases, leaving 8 bases between them. Germline V gene data show CDR1 as SGHRS and CDR2 as YFSETQ. In DNA form, the CDR3 reads TGCGCCAGCAGCTACCAGGGATATGGCTACACCTTC. This gives the protein CASSYQGYGYTF.

V is TRBV6-5 and J is TRBJ2-7; possible D gene TRBD1, 6 bases. This CDR3 comprises 15 residues. The V end was cut by 2 bases, the J end by 4 bases, with 15 bases between. Germline loops: CDR1 MNHEY, CDR2 SVGAGI. CDR3 sequence reads: CASSYVQGGGYEQYF. CDR3 in DNA: TGTGCCAGCAGTTACGTACAGGGTGGGGGATACGAGCAGTACTTC.

The rearrangement joins TRBV27 to TRBJ2-1; 10 nucleotides agree with TRBD1. Germline V CDR1 and CDR2: MNHEY, SMNVEV (reference sequence). This CDR3 has 16 amino acids. Trimming removed 5 bases from V and 6 bases from J; junction bases left unmatched: 10. The CDR3 region is CASSENPGQGSNEQFF. CDR3 DNA: TGTGCCAGCAGTGAAAATCCGGGACAGGGGTCCAATGAGCAGTTCTTC.

The J gene is TRBJ2-3, the V gene TRBV2; 8 nucleotides align to TRBD1. The CDR3 has 15 amino acids. Per germline, CDR1 SNHLY and CDR2 FYNNEI. V was clipped by 8 bases and J by 8 bases; unmatched bases: 15. The chain's CDR3 is CASQEKDRAPGTQYF. CDR3 in DNA: TGTGCCAGCCAAGAAAAGGACAGGGCCCCGGGTACGCAGTATTTT. Full variable domain (missing parts from reference TRBV2 and TRBJ2-3): EPEVTQTPSHQVTQMGQEVILRCVPISNHLYFYWYRQILGQKVEFLVSFYNNEISEKSEIFDDQFSVERPDGSNFTLKIRSTKLEDSAMYFCASQEKDRAPGTQYFGPGTRLTVL.

The V call is TRBV27, the J call TRBJ2-1; no firm D call. The CDR3 consists of 16 residues. V lost 6 bases, J lost 2 bases, and 17 bases lay in between. Germline V gene lookup returns CDR1 MNHEY and CDR2 SMNVEV (reference sequence). The CDR3 DNA reads TGTGCCAGCAGCCCGTTAGTCGGCGGCCCCTACAATGAGCAGTTCTTC. Translating gives CASSPLVGGPYNEQFF.

This clone was counted a few times. V usage is TRBV6-5 and J usage is TRBJ2-7; 7 bases align to TRBD2. Germline CDR1 and CDR2: MNHEY and SVGAGI. The V and J ends lost 2 bases and 3 bases, in that order; junction bases with no gene match: 4. CDR3 size: 14 residues. The CDR3 DNA reads TGTGCCAGCAGTTACGCGGGAGCCCTCTACGAGCAGTACTTC. It specifies CASSYAGALYEQYF.

The chain recombines TRBV10-2 with TRBJ1-2; 8 nucleotides line up with TRBD1. Germline CDR1 and CDR2: WSHSY and SAAADI. J gave up 2 bases and V 4 bases, and 3 bases lay outside the gene matches. CDR3 length: 14 residues. The CDR3 is CASSARGRNYGYTF. The CDR3 DNA reads as TGCGCCAGCAGTGCCAGGGGGCGGAACTATGGCTACACCTTC.

This clone was seen a handful of times. Other DNA sequences in this sample translate to the same CDR3. The chain is built from TRBV28 and TRBJ1-1, with TRBD1 matching 8 bases. The CDR3 runs to 12 residues. J lost 9 bases, V lost 3 bases, and 3 bases had no gene match. Germline loops: CDR1 MDHEN, CDR2 SYDVKM. CDR3 coding DNA: TGTGCCAGCAGTTTGCGACAGGGGAAAGCTTTCTTT. Translation: CASSLRQGKAFF.

J is TRBJ2-3 and V is TRBV9; D ambiguous. The CDR3 spans 14 residues. The V and J ends lost 0 bases and 0 bases respectively, with 5 bases between them. Germline CDR1 SGDLS, CDR2 YYNGEE. The CDR3 loop reads CASSVGPSTDTQYF. The CDR3 region has the DNA TGTGCCAGCAGCGTAGGTCCTAGCACAGATACGCAGTATTTT.

The chain recombines TRBV6-6 with TRBJ2-2; D may be TRBD1 (6 bases). The CDR3 runs 13 residues. Trimming pared 6 bases from V and 6 bases from J, leaving 11 bases between. Germline V gene lookup returns CDR1 MNHNY and CDR2 SVGAGI (reference sequence). This chain's CDR3 is CASSQQGPGELFF. The CDR3, as DNA: TGTGCCAGCAGCCAACAGGGACCCGGGGAGCTGTTTTTT.

J is TRBJ1-5 and V is TRBV4-1; 11 bases fit TRBD1. V shed 5 bases, J shed 7 bases, and the junction held 10 bases outside the gene matches. The CDR3 has 16 amino acids. The germline CDR1 and CDR2 sequences are MGHRA and YSYEKL. The CDR3 nucleotides read TGCGCCAGCAGCTCTCGTTTTGGACAGGGGGCCCAGCCCCAGCATTTT. Translation: CASSSRFGQGAQPQHF.

The chain links TRBV11-2 to TRBJ1-3; D gene unclear. This CDR3 comprises 15 residues. With 3 bases removed from V and 0 bases from J, the gap between germline ends came to 9 bases. CDR1 is SGHAT and CDR2 is FQNNGV in the germline V gene. CDR3 amino acids: CASSFDTFSGNTIYF. CDR3 DNA sequence: TGTGCCAGCAGCTTCGACACCTTCTCTGGAAACACCATATATTTT.

CDR3 sequence reads: CASSLPSTSGFNEQFF. The CDR3 DNA follows: TGTGCCAGCAGTCTCCCCTCGACTAGCGGATTCAATGAGCAGTTCTTC. The chain carries TRBV28 and TRBJ2-1; 9 nucleotides agree with TRBD2. The length of the CDR3 is 16 residues. With V trimmed by 5 bases and J by 6 bases, 11 bases remained unmatched. CDR1 MDHEN and CDR2 SYDVKM come from the germline V gene.

The CDR3 sequence: CASSRVTQGSGSPEQFF. CDR3 nucleotide sequence: TGTGCCAGCAGCCGCGTCACTCAGGGATCGGGCTCGCCTGAGCAGTTCTTC. The chain couples TRBV3-1 (or the pseudogene TRBV3-2) to TRBJ2-1; D perhaps matches TRBD1 (5 bases). V lost 4 bases and J 9 bases, leaving 25 bases between the germline ends. The CDR3 spans 17 residues. The germline CDR1 and CDR2 sequences are LGHDT and YNNKEL (reference sequence).

This clone was picked up a small number of times. This sequence joins TRBV6-4 and TRBJ2-3; TRBD2 agrees at 8 bases. Germline CDR1 is MRHNA and CDR2 is SNTAGT. The CDR3 is 16 amino acids. V dropped 0 bases and J dropped 2; count of bases not matched to a gene: 4. CDR3 in amino acids: CASSDSAGGHTDTQYF. CDR3 nucleotide sequence: TGTGCCAGCAGTGACTCTGCGGGAGGACACACAGATACGCAGTATTTT.

The chain joins TRBV5-1 to TRBJ2-5; tentatively, D is TRBD1 (5 bases). Germline V CDR1 and CDR2: SGHRS, YFSETQ. V lost 0 bases and J 5 bases, leaving 14 bases between the germline ends. The CDR3 is 15 amino acids. As DNA, the CDR3 is TGCGCCAGCAGCTTGGATGCCAGGGCAAAGGAGACCCAGTACTTC. It is translated as CASSLDARAKETQYF.

This clone showed up just once. J is TRBJ2-7 and V is TRBV27; 11 bases are shared with TRBD1. Per germline, CDR1 MNHEY and CDR2 SMNVEV (reference sequence). The length of the CDR3 is 13 residues. After removal of 10 bases from V and 5 bases from J, the junction contained 7 bases not matched to a gene. The CDR3 nucleotides are TGTGCCACCGAGGGACAGGGGGGAAACGAGCAGTACTTC. Amino acid sequence: CATEGQGGNEQYF.

The J gene is TRBJ1-2, the V gene TRBV27; 8 bases fit TRBD1. Germline loops: CDR1 MNHEY, CDR2 SMNVEV (reference sequence). CDR3 length: 12 residues. V lost 5 bases and J lost 11; bases outside the gene matches: 7. The CDR3: CASSPRTGRYTF. The CDR3 nucleotides are TGTGCCAGCAGTCCGCGGACAGGGCGTTACACCTTC.

The DNA of the CDR3 is TGTGCCAGCAGGGCGGGACTAGCGGTTTACGAGCAGTACTTC. Translation gives CASRAGLAVYEQYF. The rearrangement links TRBV28 to TRBJ2-7; TRBD2 agrees at 11 bases. Germline assignment: CDR1 MDHEN and CDR2 SYDVKM. Unmatched junction bases numbered 5, after V lost 6 bases and J lost 4 bases. This CDR3 is 14 amino acids long.

This clone was observed a single time. The rearrangement uses TRBV27 and TRBJ2-7, with D possibly matching TRBD1 (5 bases). Germline CDR1 MNHEY, CDR2 SMNVEV (reference sequence). Trimming shortened V by 5 bases and J by 0 bases, and 11 bases separated the two germline ends. CDR3 length equals 14 residues. DNA of the CDR3: TGTGCCAGCAGTGAACGACAGCGCTCCTACGAGCAGTACTTC. Amino acid sequence: CASSERQRSYEQYF.

This rearrangement joins TRBV5-1 to TRBJ2-7, with 11 bases lining up with TRBD1. CDR1 and CDR2 (germline): SGHRS, YFSETQ. The CDR3 length is 16 residues. J gave up 3 bases and V 4 bases, and 9 bases lay outside the gene matches. This CDR3 reads CASSIGQGAGLYEQYF. The DNA for the CDR3 is TGCGCCAGCAGCATTGGACAGGGGGCCGGTCTCTACGAGCAGTACTTC.

Comments on this clone: This specimen includes other DNA sequences encoding the same CDR3. The J gene is TRBJ1-5, the V gene TRBV5-1; 7 bases fit TRBD1. V shed 4 bases, J shed 2 bases, and the junction held 3 bases outside the gene matches. In germline, CDR1 is SGHRS, CDR2 YFSETQ. The CDR3 runs to 14 residues. The DNA for the CDR3 is TGCGCCAGCAGCATCGGACAGGGCAATCAGCCCCAGCATTTT. Translation: CASSIGQGNQPQHF.